What follows is one TCR beta chain and its context. This CDR3 is also generated by other DNA sequences in the sample. This sample is drawn from a study of blood T cell repertoires in COVID-19. About the study: Acute and convalescent COVID-19 specimens originated in the United States, Italy and Spain. The cDNA or gDNA used as material had been derived from T cells, B-cell-depleted T cells, or PBMCs.

Some clones are missing from TCRdb's copy, which holds only in-frame ones; the method was immunoSEQ multiplex PCR. The table lists more than 25,000 clones, roughly nine tenths of them singletons, with under 55% in the top ten. The CDR3 covers 12 residues. Per the germline V gene, CDR1 is KGHSH and CDR2 is LQKENI. The ends were cut back, 3 bases at V and 6 bases at J, with 7 bases in the middle. The gene calls are TRBV18 and TRBJ2-3; D is unclear. Specimen: peripheral blood. This sequence was found in a human donor with acute or convalescent COVID-19. The donor label of this sample is uncertain. For the CDR3, the DNA is TGTGCCAGCTCACCTACCGGGGATACGCAGTATTTT. This gives the protein CASSPTGDTQYF.